This TCR beta chain derives from a study of shared clonotypes between healthy human individuals. CDR1 is SGDLS and CDR2 is YYNGEE in the germline V gene. CDR3 length: 15 residues. V lost 4 bases to trimming and J lost 6 bases, with 16 bases between them. Some clones are missing from TCRdb's copy, which holds only in-frame ones; the method was immunoSEQ multiplex PCR. The sample records about 2.3 million clones, more than 85% being singletons. Specimen: naive CD4+ T cells from PBMCs. Subset of the sample: CD45RA+ positively selected. This receptor was obtained from a man between 18 and 35 years old in good health. Some clones in this sample may be carry-over from other donors' samples. The chain joins TRBV9 to TRBJ1-4; maybe TRBD1 (5 bases). The CDR3 DNA is TGTGCCAGCAGCCGGGGCGTACGGGGTGATGAAAAACTGTTTTTT. Translated, it gives CASSRGVRGDEKLFF.